This TCR beta chain was retrieved from a study of OX40 agonist ivuxolimab in advanced cancers. Data came from immunoSEQ multiplex PCR; TCRdb stores just in-frame clones and leaves some out. Of about 61,000 clones in the sample, roughly nine tenths are singletons; the top ten hold over 15%. Per germline, CDR1 SQVTM and CDR2 ANQGSEA. CDR3 length: 10 amino acids. Trimming removed 4 bases from V and 10 bases from J; junction bases left unmatched: 0. The chain carries TRBV29-1 and TRBJ2-3, with TRBD2 identical over 9 bases. Sequenced material: CD4+ or CD8+ T cells sorted from blood, taken in a trial of the OX40 agonist ivuxolimab. The source is an adult with an advanced solid tumor such as melanoma, head and neck, liver or kidney cancer. The CDR3 region has the DNA TGCAGCGTTGGACTAGCGGCGCAGTATTTT. Residues: CSVGLAAQYF.